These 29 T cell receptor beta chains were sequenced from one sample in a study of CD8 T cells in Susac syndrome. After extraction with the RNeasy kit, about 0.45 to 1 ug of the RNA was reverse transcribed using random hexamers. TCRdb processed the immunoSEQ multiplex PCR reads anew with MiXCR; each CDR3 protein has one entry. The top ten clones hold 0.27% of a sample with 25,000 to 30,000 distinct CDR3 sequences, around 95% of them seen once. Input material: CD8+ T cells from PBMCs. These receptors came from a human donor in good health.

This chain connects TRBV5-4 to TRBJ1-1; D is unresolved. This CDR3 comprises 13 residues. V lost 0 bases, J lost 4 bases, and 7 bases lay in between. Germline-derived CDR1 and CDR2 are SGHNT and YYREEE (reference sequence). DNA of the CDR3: TGTGCCAGCAGCTTGGCCGCGGGCACTGAAGCTTTCTTT. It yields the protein CASSLAAGTEAFF.

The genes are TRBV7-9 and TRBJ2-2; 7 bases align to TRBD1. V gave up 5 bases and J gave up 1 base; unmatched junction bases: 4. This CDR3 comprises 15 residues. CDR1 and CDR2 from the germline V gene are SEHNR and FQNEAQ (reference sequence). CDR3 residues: CASSPRDRNTGELFF. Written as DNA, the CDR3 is TGTGCCAGCAGCCCGAGGGACAGGAACACCGGGGAGCTGTTTTTT.

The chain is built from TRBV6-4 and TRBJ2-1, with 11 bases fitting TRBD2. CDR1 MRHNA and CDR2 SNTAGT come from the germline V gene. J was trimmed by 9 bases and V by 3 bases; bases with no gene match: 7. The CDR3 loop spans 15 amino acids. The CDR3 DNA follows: TGTGCCAGCAGTGAGTCTAGCGGGGGGCAGAGTGAGCAGTTCTTC. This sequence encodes CASSESSGGQSEQFF.

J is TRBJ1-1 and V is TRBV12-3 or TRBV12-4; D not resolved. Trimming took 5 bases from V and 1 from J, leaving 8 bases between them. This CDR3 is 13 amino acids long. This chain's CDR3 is CASSPTKNTEAFF. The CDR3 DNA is TGTGCCAGCAGTCCCACGAAGAACACTGAAGCTTTCTTT.

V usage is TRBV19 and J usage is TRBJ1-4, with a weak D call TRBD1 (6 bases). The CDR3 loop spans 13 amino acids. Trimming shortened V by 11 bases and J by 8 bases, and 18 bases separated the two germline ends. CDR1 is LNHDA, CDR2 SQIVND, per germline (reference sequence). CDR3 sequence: CASRSGGREKLFF. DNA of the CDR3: TGTGCCTCCAGATCGGGGGGCCGAGAAAAACTGTTTTTT.

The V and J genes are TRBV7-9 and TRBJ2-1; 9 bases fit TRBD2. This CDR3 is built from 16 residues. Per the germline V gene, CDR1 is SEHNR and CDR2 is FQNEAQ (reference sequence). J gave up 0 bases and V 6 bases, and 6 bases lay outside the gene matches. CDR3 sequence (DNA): TGTGCCAGCAGGGTAACTAGCGGGCCCTCCTACAATGAGCAGTTCTTC. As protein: CASRVTSGPSYNEQFF. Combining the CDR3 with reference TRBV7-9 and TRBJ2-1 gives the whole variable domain DTGVSQNPRHKITKRGQNVTFRCDPISEHNRLYWYRQTLGQGPEFLTYFQNEAQLEKSRLLSDRFSAERPKGSFSTLEIQRTEQGDSAMYLCASRVTSGPSYNEQFFGPGTRLTVL.

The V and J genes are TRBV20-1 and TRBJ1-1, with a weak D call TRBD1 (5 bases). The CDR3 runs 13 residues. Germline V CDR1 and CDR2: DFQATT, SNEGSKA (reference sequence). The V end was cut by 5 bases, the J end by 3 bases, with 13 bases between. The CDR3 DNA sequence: TGCAGTGCTGCTCTGGGGGAGGACACTGAAGCTTTCTTT. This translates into CSAALGEDTEAFF.

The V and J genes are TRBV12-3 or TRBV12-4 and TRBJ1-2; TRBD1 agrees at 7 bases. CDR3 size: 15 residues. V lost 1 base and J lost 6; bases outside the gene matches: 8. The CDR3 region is CASSLVGRGRNGYTF. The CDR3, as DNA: TGTGCCAGCAGTTTAGTCGGCAGGGGGAGGAATGGCTACACCTTC.

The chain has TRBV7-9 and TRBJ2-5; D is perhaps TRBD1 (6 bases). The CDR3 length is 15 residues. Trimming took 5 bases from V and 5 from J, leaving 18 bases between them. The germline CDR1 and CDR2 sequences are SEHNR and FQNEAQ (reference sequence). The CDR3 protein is CASSPRDTRRETQYF. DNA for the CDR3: TGTGCCAGCAGCCCCCGGGACACCCGGCGGGAGACCCAGTACTTC.

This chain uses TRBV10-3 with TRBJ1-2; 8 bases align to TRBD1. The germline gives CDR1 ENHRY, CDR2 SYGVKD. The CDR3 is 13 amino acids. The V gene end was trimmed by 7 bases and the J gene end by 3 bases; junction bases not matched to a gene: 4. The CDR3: CAITLTGDYGYTF. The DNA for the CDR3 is TGTGCCATCACCCTGACAGGGGACTATGGCTACACCTTC.

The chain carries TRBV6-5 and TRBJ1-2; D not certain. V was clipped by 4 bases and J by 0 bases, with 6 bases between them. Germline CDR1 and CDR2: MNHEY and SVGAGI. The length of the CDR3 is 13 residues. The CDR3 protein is CASSFEANYGYTF. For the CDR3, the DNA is TGTGCCAGCAGTTTTGAGGCTAACTATGGCTACACCTTC.

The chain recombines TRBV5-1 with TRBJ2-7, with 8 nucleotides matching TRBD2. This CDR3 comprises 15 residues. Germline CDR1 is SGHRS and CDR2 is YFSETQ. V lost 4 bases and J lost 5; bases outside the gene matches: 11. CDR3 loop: CASSAGTSGGDEQYF. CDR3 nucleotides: TGCGCCAGCAGCGCCGGGACTAGTGGTGGCGACGAGCAGTACTTC.

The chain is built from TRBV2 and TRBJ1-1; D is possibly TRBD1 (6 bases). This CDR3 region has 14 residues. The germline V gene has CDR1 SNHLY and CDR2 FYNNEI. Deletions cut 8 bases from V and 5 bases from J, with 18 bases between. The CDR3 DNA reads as TGTGCCAGCGGGGGGGCAGAGGGGCGGACTGAAGCTTTCTTT. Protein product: CASGGAEGRTEAFF. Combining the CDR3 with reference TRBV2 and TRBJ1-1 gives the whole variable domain EPEVTQTPSHQVTQMGQEVILRCVPISNHLYFYWYRQILGQKVEFLVSFYNNEISEKSEIFDDQFSVERPDGSNFTLKIRSTKLEDSAMYFCASGGAEGRTEAFFGQGTRLTVV.

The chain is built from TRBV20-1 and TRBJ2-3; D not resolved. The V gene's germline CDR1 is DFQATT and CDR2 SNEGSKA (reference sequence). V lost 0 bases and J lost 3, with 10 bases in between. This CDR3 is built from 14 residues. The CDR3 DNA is TGCAGTGCTAGAGACCCCGCTCGTACAGATACGCAGTATTTT. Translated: CSARDPARTDTQYF.

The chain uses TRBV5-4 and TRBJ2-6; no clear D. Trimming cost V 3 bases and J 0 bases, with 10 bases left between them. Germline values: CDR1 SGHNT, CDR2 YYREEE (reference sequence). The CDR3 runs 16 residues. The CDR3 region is CASSSPVSSGANVLTF. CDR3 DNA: TGTGCCAGCAGCTCCCCAGTGAGCTCTGGGGCCAACGTCCTGACTTTC.

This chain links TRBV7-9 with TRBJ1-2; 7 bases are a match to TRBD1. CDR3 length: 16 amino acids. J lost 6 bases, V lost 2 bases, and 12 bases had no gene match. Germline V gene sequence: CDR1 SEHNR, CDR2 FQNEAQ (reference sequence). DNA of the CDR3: TGTGCCAGCAGCTTACCGAGGGGGCAGGGAATCGATGGCTACACCTTC. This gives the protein CASSLPRGQGIDGYTF.

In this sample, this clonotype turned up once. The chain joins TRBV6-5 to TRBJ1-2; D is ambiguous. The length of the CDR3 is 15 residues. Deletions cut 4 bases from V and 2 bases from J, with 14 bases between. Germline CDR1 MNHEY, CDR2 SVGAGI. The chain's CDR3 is CASSFYLGSNYGYTF. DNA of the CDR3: TGTGCCAGCAGTTTTTATCTGGGATCCAACTATGGCTACACCTTC.

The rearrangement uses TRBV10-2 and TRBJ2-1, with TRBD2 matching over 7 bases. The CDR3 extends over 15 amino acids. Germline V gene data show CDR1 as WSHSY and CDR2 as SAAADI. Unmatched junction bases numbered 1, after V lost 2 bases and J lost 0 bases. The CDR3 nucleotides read TGCGCCAGCAGTGAGCGCGGGGGCTCCTACAATGAGCAGTTCTTC. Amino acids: CASSERGGSYNEQFF.

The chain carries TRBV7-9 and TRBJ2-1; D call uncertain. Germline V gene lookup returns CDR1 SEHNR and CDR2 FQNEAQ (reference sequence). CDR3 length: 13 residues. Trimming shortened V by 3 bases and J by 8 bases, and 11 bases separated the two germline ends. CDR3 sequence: CASSLSMSDEQFF. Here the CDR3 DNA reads TGTGCCAGCAGCTTGTCTATGAGCGATGAGCAGTTCTTC.

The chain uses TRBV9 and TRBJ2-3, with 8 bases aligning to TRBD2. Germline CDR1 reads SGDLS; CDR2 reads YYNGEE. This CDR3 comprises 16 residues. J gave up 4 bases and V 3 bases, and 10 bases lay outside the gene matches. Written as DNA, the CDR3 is TGTGCCAGCAGCGCTTTACCGGGGGGGGCCGCAGATACGCAGTATTTT. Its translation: CASSALPGGAADTQYF.

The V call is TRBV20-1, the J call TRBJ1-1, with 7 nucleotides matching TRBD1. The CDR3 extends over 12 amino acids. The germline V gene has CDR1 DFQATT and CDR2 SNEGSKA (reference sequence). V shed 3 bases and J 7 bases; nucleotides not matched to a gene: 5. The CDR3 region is CSARATGFEAFF. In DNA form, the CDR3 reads TGCAGTGCTAGGGCGACAGGGTTTGAAGCTTTCTTT.

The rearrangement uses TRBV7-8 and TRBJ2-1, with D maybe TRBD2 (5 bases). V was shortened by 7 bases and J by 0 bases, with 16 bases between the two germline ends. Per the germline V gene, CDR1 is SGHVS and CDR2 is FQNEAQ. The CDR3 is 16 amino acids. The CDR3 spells CASTRGLVSSYNEQFF. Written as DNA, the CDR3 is TGTGCCAGCACCCGAGGACTCGTGAGCTCCTACAATGAGCAGTTCTTC.

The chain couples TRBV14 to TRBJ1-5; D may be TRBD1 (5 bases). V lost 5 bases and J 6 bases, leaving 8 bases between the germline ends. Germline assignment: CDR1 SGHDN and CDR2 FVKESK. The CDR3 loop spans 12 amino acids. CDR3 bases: TGTGCCAGCAGCTACGGGGCTCAGCCCCAGCATTTT. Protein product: CASSYGAQPQHF.

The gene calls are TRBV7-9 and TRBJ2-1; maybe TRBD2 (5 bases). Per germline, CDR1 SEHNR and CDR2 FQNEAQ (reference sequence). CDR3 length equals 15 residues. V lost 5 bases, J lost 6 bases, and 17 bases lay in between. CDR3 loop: CASSQPGVHSNEQFF. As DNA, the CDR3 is TGTGCCAGCAGCCAACCCGGGGTACACTCCAATGAGCAGTTCTTC.

CDR3 protein: CASSFLPQGQGTEAFF. The CDR3 nucleotides are TGTGCCAGCAGCTTCTTACCACAGGGGCAAGGGACTGAAGCTTTCTTT. V gene TRBV5-6 combines with J gene TRBJ1-1; TRBD1 matches at 7 bases. V gave up 2 bases and J gave up 5 bases; unmatched junction bases: 12. The CDR3 is 16 residues long. Germline V gene data show CDR1 as SGHDT and CDR2 as YYEEEE.

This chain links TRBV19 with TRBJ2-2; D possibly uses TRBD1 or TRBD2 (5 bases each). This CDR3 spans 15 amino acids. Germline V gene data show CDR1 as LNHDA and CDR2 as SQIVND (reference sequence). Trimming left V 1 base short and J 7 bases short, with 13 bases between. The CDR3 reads CASSIGGDLIGELFF. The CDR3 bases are TGTGCCAGTAGTATAGGAGGGGATCTCATCGGGGAGCTGTTTTTT.

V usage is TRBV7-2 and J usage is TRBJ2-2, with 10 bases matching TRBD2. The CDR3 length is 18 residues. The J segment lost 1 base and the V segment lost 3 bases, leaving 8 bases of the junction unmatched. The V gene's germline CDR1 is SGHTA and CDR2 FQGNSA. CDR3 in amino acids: CASSFAGLATLNTGELFF. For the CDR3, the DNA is TGTGCCAGCAGCTTCGCGGGACTAGCGACGCTGAACACCGGGGAGCTGTTTTTT.

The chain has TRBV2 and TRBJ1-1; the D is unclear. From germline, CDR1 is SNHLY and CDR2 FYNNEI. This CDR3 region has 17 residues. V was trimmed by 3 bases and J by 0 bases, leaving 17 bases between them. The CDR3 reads CASSETEWYAVNTEAFF. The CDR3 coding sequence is TGTGCCAGCAGTGAGACCGAATGGTATGCCGTGAACACTGAAGCTTTCTTT.

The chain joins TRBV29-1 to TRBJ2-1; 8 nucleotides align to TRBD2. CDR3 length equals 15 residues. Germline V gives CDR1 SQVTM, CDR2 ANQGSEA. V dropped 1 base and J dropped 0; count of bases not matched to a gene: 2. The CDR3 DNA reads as TGCAGCGTTGAAGGCGGGGGGTTCTCCTACAATGAGCAGTTCTTC. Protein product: CSVEGGGFSYNEQFF.